This TCR beta chain was identified during a study of blood T cell repertoires in COVID-19. The wider study: The cDNA or gDNA used as material had been derived from T cells, B-cell-depleted T cells, or PBMCs.

Method: immunoSEQ multiplex PCR; TCRdb's copy keeps in-frame clones and lacks some. Found here are more than 95,000 clones, around 90% of them singletons; the top ten hold 1.5%. The specimen sequenced was peripheral blood. The clonotype was recovered from a human donor in a cohort sampled during active COVID-19.

The DNA for the CDR3 is TGTGCCAGCAGCTCCCAGGGGGATAGCAATCAGCCCCAGCATTTT. Protein: CASSSQGDSNQPQHF. This chain links TRBV7-9 with TRBJ1-5, with 7 bases fitting TRBD1. CDR1 is SEHNR and CDR2 is FQNEAQ in the germline V gene (reference sequence). Unmatched junction bases numbered 3, after V lost 4 bases and J lost 0 bases. The CDR3 totals 15 residues.